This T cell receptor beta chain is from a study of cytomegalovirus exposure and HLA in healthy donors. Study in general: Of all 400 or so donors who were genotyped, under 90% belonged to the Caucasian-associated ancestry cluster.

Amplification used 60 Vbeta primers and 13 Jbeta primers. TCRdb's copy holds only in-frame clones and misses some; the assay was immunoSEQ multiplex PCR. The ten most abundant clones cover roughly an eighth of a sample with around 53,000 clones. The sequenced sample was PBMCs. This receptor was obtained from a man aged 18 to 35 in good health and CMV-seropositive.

The CDR3 protein is CASSVGGNGNQPQHF. CDR3 DNA: TGTGCCAGCAGCGTAGGAGGGAATGGCAATCAGCCCCAGCATTTT. The rearrangement uses TRBV9 and TRBJ1-5; no definite D call. CDR1 is SGDLS and CDR2 is YYNGEE in the germline V gene. There are 15 residues in the CDR3. With 0 bases removed from V and 2 bases from J, the gap between germline ends came to 9 bases.